This TCR beta chain was recorded in a study of cytomegalovirus exposure and HLA in healthy donors. Study information: Roughly 80 million unique TCRs from HLA-typed donors made up an early data release.

Trimming cost V 8 bases and J 7 bases, with 12 bases left between them. The CDR3 sequence is 12 residues long. Germline values: CDR1 MNHEY, CDR2 SVGAGI. Primers: 60 Vbeta forward and 13 Jbeta reverse. Under the authors' procedure: Approximately 12 million of the 80 million or so unique TCR beta chains counted in a later analysis were shared. Here immunoSEQ multiplex PCR was the method, and the copy in TCRdb shows in-frame clones only, minus some. V, J and clone size are those of that table, while D and trimming were read from the DNA. The table includes about 160,000 clones, over 65% detected once. Study-wide points: Most TCR sequences were rare, but some public TCRs occurred in many donors. When analyzed later, a missense DCLRE1C variant was found to be linked to TCR beta V- and J-gene trimming.

As concerns this clone: Its antigen is undetermined.

The rearrangement uses TRBV6-5 and TRBJ1-5; no definite D call. The clonotype originates from a man between 40 and 49 years old in good health and CMV-seropositive. Sequenced material: PBMCs. DNA for the CDR3: TGTGCCAGCGCACCGTTCGGGCAGCCCCAGCATTTT. Translated: CASAPFGQPQHF.